The clone carrying this TCR beta chain was observed a few times. V lost 4 bases and J lost 5, with 14 bases in between. CDR3 size: 14 residues. Germline V gene sequence: CDR1 LGHDT, CDR2 YNNKEL (reference sequence). These data are taken from a study of blood T cell repertoires in COVID-19. Across the whole study: Acute-phase and convalescent COVID-19 samples originated in the United States, Italy and Spain.

As processed by the authors: Estimation of nucleated cell counts was performed using reference gene primer amplification. The protocol was immunoSEQ multiplex PCR, while the TCRdb copy is restricted to in-frame clones and leaves out a portion. V and J calls and clone size are as listed in that table; D and trimming were resolved from the DNA. This table has fewer than 50,000 clones, 55% to 75% appearing once. The origin of this receptor is a man older than 75 with acute or convalescent COVID-19. The source material was peripheral blood. This chain links TRBV3-1 (or the pseudogene TRBV3-2) with TRBJ2-5; unclear D gene. The CDR3 loop is CASSPPRVLETQYF. Written as DNA, the CDR3 is TGTGCCAGCAGCCCCCCCCGAGTTTTGGAGACCCAGTACTTC.